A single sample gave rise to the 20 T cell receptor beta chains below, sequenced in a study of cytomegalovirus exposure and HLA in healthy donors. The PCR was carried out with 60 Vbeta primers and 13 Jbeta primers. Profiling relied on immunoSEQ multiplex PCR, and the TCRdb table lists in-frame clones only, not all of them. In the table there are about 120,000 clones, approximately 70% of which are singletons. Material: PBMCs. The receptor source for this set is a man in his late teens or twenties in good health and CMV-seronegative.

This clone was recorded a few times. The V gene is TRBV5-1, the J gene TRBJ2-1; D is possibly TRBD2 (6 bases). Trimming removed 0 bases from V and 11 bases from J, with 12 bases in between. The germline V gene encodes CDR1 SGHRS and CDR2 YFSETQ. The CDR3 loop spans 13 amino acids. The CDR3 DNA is TGCGCCAGCAGCTTGGCGCGGGGAGCAAAGCAGTTCTTC. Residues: CASSLARGAKQFF.

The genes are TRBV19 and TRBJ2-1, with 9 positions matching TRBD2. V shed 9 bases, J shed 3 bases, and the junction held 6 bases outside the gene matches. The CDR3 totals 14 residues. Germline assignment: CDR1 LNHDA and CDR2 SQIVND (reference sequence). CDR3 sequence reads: CASRAGGLYNEQFF. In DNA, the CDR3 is TGTGCCAGCAGAGCGGGAGGCCTCTACAATGAGCAGTTCTTC. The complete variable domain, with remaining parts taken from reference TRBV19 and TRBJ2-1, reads DGGITQSPKYLFRKEGQNVTLSCEQNLNHDAMYWYRQDPGQGLRLIYYSQIVNDFQKGDIAEGYSVSREKKESFPLTVTSAQKNPTAFYLCASRAGGLYNEQFFGPGTRLTVL.

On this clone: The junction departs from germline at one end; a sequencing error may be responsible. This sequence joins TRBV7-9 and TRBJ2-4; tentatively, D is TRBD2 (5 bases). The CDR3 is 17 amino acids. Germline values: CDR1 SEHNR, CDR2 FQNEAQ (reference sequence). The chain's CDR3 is CSSSALDTGLTRNIQYF. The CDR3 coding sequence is TGTTCCAGCAGCGCACTAGACACCGGTCTTACTAGGAACATTCAGTACTTC.

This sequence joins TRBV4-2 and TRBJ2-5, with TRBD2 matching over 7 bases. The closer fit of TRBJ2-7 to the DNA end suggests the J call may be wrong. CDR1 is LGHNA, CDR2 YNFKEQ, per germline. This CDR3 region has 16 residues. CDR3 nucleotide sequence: TGTGCCAGCAGCCAATCTGGGCTGGGGGGGGCCTACGAGCAGTACTTC. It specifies CASSQSGLGGAYEQYF.

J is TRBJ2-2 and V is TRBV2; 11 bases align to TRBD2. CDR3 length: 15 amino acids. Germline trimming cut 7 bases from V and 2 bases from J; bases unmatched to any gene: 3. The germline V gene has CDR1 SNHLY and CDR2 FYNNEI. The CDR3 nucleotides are TGTGCCAGCACCCGACTAGCGGGAAACACCGGGGAGCTGTTTTTT. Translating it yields CASTRLAGNTGELFF.

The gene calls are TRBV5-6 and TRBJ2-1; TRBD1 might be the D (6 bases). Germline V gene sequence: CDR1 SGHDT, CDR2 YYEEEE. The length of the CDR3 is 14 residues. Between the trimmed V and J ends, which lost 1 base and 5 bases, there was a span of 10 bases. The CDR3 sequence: CASSLRPGDNEQFF. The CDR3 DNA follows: TGTGCCAGCAGCTTGAGGCCAGGGGACAATGAGCAGTTCTTC.

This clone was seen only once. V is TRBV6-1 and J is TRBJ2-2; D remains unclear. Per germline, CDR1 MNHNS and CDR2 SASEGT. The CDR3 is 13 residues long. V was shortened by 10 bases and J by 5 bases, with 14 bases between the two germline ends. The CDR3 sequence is CATQLSITGELFF. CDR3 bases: TGTGCCACCCAACTTTCTATTACCGGGGAGCTGTTTTTT.

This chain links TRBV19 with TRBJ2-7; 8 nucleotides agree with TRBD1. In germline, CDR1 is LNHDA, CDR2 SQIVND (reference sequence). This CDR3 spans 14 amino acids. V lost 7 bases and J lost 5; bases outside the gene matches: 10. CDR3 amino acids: CASKQGGPGHEQYF. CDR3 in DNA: TGTGCCAGTAAACAGGGGGGTCCAGGACACGAGCAGTACTTC.

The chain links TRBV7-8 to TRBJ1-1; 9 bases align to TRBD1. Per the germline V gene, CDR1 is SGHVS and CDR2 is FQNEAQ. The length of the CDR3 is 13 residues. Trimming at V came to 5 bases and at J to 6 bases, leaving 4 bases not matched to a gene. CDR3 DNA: TGTGCCAGCAGCCCCCGGGACAGGGCTGAAGCTTTCTTT. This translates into CASSPRDRAEAFF.

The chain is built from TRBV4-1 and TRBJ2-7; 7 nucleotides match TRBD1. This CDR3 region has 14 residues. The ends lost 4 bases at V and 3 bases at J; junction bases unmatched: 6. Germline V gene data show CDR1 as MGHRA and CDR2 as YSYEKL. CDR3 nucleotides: TGCGCCAGCAGCCCCCGGGACAGCTTCTACGAGCAGTACTTC. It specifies CASSPRDSFYEQYF.

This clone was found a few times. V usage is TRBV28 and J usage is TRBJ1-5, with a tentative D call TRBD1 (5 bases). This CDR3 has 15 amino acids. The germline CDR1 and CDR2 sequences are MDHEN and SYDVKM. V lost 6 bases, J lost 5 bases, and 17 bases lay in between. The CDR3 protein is CASRIYRTPYQPQHF. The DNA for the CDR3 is TGTGCCAGCAGGATATATCGGACACCTTATCAGCCCCAGCATTTT.

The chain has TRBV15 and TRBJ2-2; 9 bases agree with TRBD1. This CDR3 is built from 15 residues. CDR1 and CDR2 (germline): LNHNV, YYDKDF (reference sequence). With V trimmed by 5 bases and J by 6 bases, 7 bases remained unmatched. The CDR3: CATSFARTGAGELFF. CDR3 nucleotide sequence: TGTGCCACCAGCTTCGCACGGACAGGGGCCGGGGAGCTGTTTTTT.

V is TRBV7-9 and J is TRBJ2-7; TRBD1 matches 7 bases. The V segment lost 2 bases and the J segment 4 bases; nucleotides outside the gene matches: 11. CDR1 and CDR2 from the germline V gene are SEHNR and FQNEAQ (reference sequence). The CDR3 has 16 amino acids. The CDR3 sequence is CASSLNKGTEPYEQYF. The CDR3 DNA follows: TGTGCCAGCAGCTTAAATAAAGGGACAGAACCTTACGAGCAGTACTTC.

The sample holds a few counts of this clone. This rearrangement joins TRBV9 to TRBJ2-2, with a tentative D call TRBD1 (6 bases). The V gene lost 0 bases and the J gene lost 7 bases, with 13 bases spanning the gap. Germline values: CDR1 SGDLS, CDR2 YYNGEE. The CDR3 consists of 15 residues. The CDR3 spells CASSVVAGENGELFF. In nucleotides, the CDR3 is TGTGCCAGCAGCGTAGTCGCAGGGGAGAACGGGGAGCTGTTTTTT.

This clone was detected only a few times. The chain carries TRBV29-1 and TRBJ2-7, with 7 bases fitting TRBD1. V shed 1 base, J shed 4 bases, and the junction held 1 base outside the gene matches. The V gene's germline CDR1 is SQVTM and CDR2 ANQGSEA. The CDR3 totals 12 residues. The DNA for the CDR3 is TGCAGCGTTGAAGTACAGGGGTACGAGCAGTACTTC. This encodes CSVEVQGYEQYF.

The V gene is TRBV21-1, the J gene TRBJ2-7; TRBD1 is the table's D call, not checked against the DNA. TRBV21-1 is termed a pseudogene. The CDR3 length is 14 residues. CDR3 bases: TGTGCCAGCAGCCCAAAAGACAGGGAAGTTGGGCAGTACTTC. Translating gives CASSPKDREVGQYF.

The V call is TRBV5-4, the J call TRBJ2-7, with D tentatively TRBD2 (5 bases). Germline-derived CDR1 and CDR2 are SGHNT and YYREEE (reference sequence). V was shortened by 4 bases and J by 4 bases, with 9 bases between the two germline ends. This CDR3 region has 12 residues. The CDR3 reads CASSPGGYEQYF. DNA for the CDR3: TGTGCCAGCAGCCCCGGCGGGTACGAGCAGTACTTC.

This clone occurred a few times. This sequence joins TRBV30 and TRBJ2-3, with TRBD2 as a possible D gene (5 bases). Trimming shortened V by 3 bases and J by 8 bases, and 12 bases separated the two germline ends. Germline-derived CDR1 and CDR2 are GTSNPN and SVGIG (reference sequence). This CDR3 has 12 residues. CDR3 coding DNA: TGTGCCTGGAGACCCCGGGAATCTACGCAGTATTTT. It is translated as CAWRPRESTQYF.

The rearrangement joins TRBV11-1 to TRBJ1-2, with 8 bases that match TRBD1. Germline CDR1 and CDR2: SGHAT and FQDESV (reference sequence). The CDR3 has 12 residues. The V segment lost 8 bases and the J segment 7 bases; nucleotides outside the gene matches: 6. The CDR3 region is CASGQGIRGYTF. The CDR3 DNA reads TGTGCCAGCGGACAGGGTATACGTGGCTACACCTTC.

The CDR3 sequence is CASSLVLGLGRGTQYF. The CDR3, as DNA: TGTGCCAGCAGCTTAGTTTTGGGACTCGGGAGGGGGACCCAGTACTTC. This chain joins TRBV7-9 and TRBJ2-5, with TRBD2 matching 8 bases. The CDR3 extends over 16 amino acids. Trimming cost V 1 base and J 7 bases; bases outside gene matches: 11. The germline V gene encodes CDR1 SEHNR and CDR2 FQNEAQ (reference sequence).